The 11 T cell receptor beta chains presented below share a single source sample, sequenced in a study of cytomegalovirus exposure and HLA in healthy donors. PCR primers comprised 60 Vbeta and 13 Jbeta primers. Generated by immunoSEQ multiplex PCR, the TCRdb table keeps only in-frame clones and is missing some. The sample lists 200,000 to 300,000 clones; approximately 85% were seen once. The sequencing sample was made of PBMCs. All receptors derive from a girl aged 2-10 years in good health and CMV-seronegative.

This chain connects TRBV6-1 to TRBJ2-7; D gene ambiguous. Germline V gene sequence: CDR1 MNHNS, CDR2 SASEGT. The CDR3 extends over 13 amino acids. The V end was cut by 4 bases, the J end by 4 bases, with 11 bases between. In DNA form, the CDR3 reads TGTGCCAGCAGTGTAGTTCACCAATACGAGCAGTACTTC. Its translation is CASSVVHQYEQYF.

The chain uses TRBV18 and TRBJ2-4, with TRBD2 identical over 10 bases. This CDR3 is 17 amino acids long. The V gene end was trimmed by 6 bases and the J gene end by 3 bases; junction bases not matched to a gene: 11. Germline assignment: CDR1 KGHSH and CDR2 LQKENI. The CDR3 DNA sequence: TGTGCCAGCTCGCCCTGGTCTAGCGGGAGTGGCAAAAACATTCAGTACTTC. This codes for CASSPWSSGSGKNIQYF.

This clone was seen only a few times. The chain is built from TRBV14 and TRBJ2-1; D is undetermined. The germline V and J ends were trimmed by 0 bases and 6 bases, with 6 bases remaining between them. Germline CDR1 and CDR2: SGHDN and FVKESK. CDR3 length equals 13 residues. As DNA, the CDR3 is TGTGCCAGCAGCCAAGAACGGGTCAATGAGCAGTTCTTC. Translated: CASSQERVNEQFF.

This rearrangement joins TRBV11-3 to TRBJ2-5; D is possibly TRBD2 (5 bases). In germline, CDR1 is SGHNT, CDR2 YENEEA. V gave up 3 bases and J gave up 4 bases, with 18 bases separating them. CDR3 length equals 16 residues. The CDR3 coding sequence is TGTGCCAGCAGCTTGGGTACCCGGGGAAGCGGAGAGACCCAGTACTTC. Its protein product is CASSLGTRGSGETQYF.

The CDR3 sequence is CASSYWGGWNEQFF. The CDR3 DNA sequence: TGTGCCAGCAGCTATTGGGGGGGTTGGAATGAGCAGTTCTTC. This chain connects TRBV13 to TRBJ2-1, with 7 bases that match TRBD2. This CDR3 region has 14 residues. Germline CDR1 PRHDT, CDR2 FYEKMQ (reference sequence). V trimming: 4 bases; J trimming: 7 bases; junction bases outside the gene matches: 7. Based on the CDR3 plus reference TRBV13 and TRBJ2-1, the full variable domain is AAGVIQSPRHLIKEKRETATLKCYPIPRHDTVYWYQQGPGQDPQFLISFYEKMQSDKGSIPDRFSAQQFSDYHSELNMSSLELGDSALYFCASSYWGGWNEQFFGPGTRLTVL.

This chain uses TRBV10-3 with TRBJ1-1, with D perhaps TRBD1 (5 bases). V was cut by 6 bases and J by 4 bases, with 12 bases left in between. From germline, CDR1 is ENHRY and CDR2 SYGVKD. The CDR3 sequence is 13 residues long. Written as DNA, the CDR3 is TGTGCCATCAGCCGGGGGGGTGGCACTGAAGCTTTCTTT. It codes for CAISRGGGTEAFF.

This clone was seen once. The CDR3 protein is CASRSTGWRTEAFF. The CDR3 DNA is TGTGCCAGCAGGTCGACAGGGTGGCGCACTGAAGCTTTCTTT. This sequence joins TRBV5-4 and TRBJ1-1, with 7 bases matching TRBD1. The trim removed 5 bases at V and 4 bases at J, leaving 8 bases unmatched. Germline V lookup: CDR1 SGHNT, CDR2 YYREEE (reference sequence). This CDR3 is built from 14 residues.

This chain uses TRBV5-1 with TRBJ2-1, with 7 bases matching TRBD2. The germline gives CDR1 SGHRS, CDR2 YFSETQ. With V trimmed by 7 bases and J by 7 bases, 8 bases remained unmatched. The CDR3 is 13 residues long. The CDR3 region has the DNA TGCGCCAGCCAGAGGACTAGAGGAAATGAGCAGTTCTTC. Its translation: CASQRTRGNEQFF.

The chain has TRBV19 and TRBJ1-1, with TRBD1 as a possible D gene (5 bases). Germline V CDR1 and CDR2: LNHDA, SQIVND (reference sequence). This CDR3 comprises 14 residues. The V end lost 3 bases, the J end lost 10 bases, and 18 bases lay between the germline ends. The CDR3 protein is CASSIALGGVTAFF. Here the CDR3 DNA reads TGTGCCAGTAGTATCGCTCTGGGGGGAGTGACAGCTTTCTTT. Looking up the rest from reference TRBV19 and TRBJ1-1 gives the full variable domain: DGGITQSPKYLFRKEGQNVTLSCEQNLNHDAMYWYRQDPGQGLRLIYYSQIVNDFQKGDIAEGYSVSREKKESFPLTVTSAQKNPTAFYLCASSIALGGVTAFFGQGTRLTVV.

As regards this clone: Additional DNA sequences in this sample encode the identical CDR3. V gene TRBV9 combines with J gene TRBJ1-4; TRBD1 aligns across 7 bases. Trimming took 0 bases from V and 8 from J; bases not matched to a gene: 4. Germline loops: CDR1 SGDLS, CDR2 YYNGEE. CDR3 length: 14 residues. DNA of the CDR3: TGTGCCAGCAGCGTAGAGGGGGCTGGGGAAAAACTGTTTTTT. Translation gives CASSVEGAGEKLFF.

This chain links TRBV6-1 with TRBJ2-1, with 13 bases matching TRBD2. The CDR3 covers 16 residues. Trimming took 1 base from V and 5 from J; bases not matched to a gene: 2. CDR1 is MNHNS and CDR2 is SASEGT in the germline V gene. The CDR3, as DNA: TGTGCCAGCAGTGAAGGACTAGCGGGAGGACACAATGAGCAGTTCTTC. This encodes CASSEGLAGGHNEQFF.